A single sample gave rise to the 22 T cell receptor beta chains below, sequenced in a study of cytomegalovirus exposure and HLA in healthy donors (dated by TCRdb to 2017 to 2019). Library preparation used the immunoSEQ multiplex PCR assay. For the multiplex PCR, a mixture combining 60 forward primers for TCR Vbeta segments and 13 reverse primers for TCR Jbeta segments was used. Imported from immuneACCESS, the table was reduced by TCRdb to in-frame sequences with V and J called. These copies leave out some clones; in studies compared against another copy, an unresolved V gene accounts for under half, and the cause of the remainder is not known. In all, the sample holds roughly 97,000 clones, and 76% of those were seen once. The top ten clonotypes cover about 5.4% of the sample. Sequencing used PBMCs. The receptors come from a woman aged 18-29 years in good health and CMV-seropositive.

This clone came up a few times. This chain uses TRBV29-1 with TRBJ2-1; no clear D gene. Trimming stripped 5 bases from V and 7 bases from J, with 9 bases between. Germline V gene lookup returns CDR1 SQVTM and CDR2 ANQGSEA. The CDR3 length is 11 residues. The DNA of the CDR3 is TGCAGCGTTTTGGTCGGGAATGAGCAGTTCTTC. It is translated as CSVLVGNEQFF.

In this sample, this clone turned up a few times. The chain couples TRBV6-1 to TRBJ1-5; no clear D gene. Germline values: CDR1 MNHNS, CDR2 SASEGT. V lost 7 bases and J lost 3, with 10 bases in between. This CDR3 has 13 amino acids. The CDR3 loop is CASKREANQPQHF. DNA of the CDR3: TGTGCCAGCAAGAGGGAGGCCAATCAGCCCCAGCATTTT.

V usage is TRBV5-6 and J usage is TRBJ2-7; TRBD2 agrees at 9 bases. The ends lost 1 base at V and 5 bases at J; junction bases unmatched: 7. The CDR3 loop spans 15 amino acids. Germline-derived CDR1 and CDR2 are SGHDT and YYEEEE. The CDR3 nucleotides read TGTGCCAGCAGCTTGTTTAGCGGGAGTTCCCACGAGCAGTACTTC. This gives the protein CASSLFSGSSHEQYF.

This clone was recorded only once. V is TRBV4-1 and J is TRBJ1-1; D possibly corresponds to TRBD1 (6 bases). This CDR3 region has 14 residues. The ends were cut back, 3 bases at V and 0 bases at J, with 8 bases in the middle. In germline, CDR1 is MGHRA, CDR2 YSYEKL. The CDR3 reads CASSHYRVNTEAFF. The CDR3 coding sequence is TGCGCCAGCAGCCACTACAGGGTGAACACTGAAGCTTTCTTT.

The chain combines TRBV5-6 with TRBJ2-7, with a weak D call TRBD1 (5 bases). The CDR3 spans 14 residues. V shed 1 base and J shed 0 bases, with 8 bases lying between them. CDR1 is SGHDT, CDR2 YYEEEE, per germline. CDR3 nucleotide sequence: TGTGCCAGCAGCTTGCAGGGATCCTCCTACGAGCAGTACTTC. Translated, it gives CASSLQGSSYEQYF.

The table lists this clone with a few counts. The rearrangement links TRBV7-9 to TRBJ1-1; D gene uncertain. The V gene's germline CDR1 is SEHNR and CDR2 FQNEAQ (reference sequence). This CDR3 region has 14 residues. The V gene lost 8 bases and the J gene lost 1 base, with 14 bases spanning the gap. DNA of the CDR3: TGTGCCAGCCGGGGAGTGGATAAGAACACTGAAGCTTTCTTT. It yields the protein CASRGVDKNTEAFF.

V and J are TRBV6-1 and TRBJ1-1; no reliable D call. This CDR3 has 11 amino acids. Between the trimmed V and J ends, which lost 3 bases and 6 bases, there was a span of 5 bases. Germline lookup yields CDR1 MNHNS and CDR2 SASEGT. The CDR3 here is CASSDRAEAFF. The CDR3 nucleotides are TGTGCCAGCAGTGACCGGGCTGAAGCTTTCTTT.

This clone was detected a few times. The V call is TRBV7-2, the J call TRBJ2-7; D is possibly TRBD2 (5 bases). The CDR3 covers 16 residues. V was trimmed by 1 base and J by 1 base, leaving 14 bases between them. Germline CDR1 SGHTA, CDR2 FQGNSA. CDR3 sequence: CASSLEGRGISYEQYF. The CDR3 DNA follows: TGTGCCAGCAGCTTAGAAGGCCGGGGAATTTCCTACGAGCAGTACTTC. The entire variable domain, with the rest obtained from reference TRBV7-2 and TRBJ2-7, is as follows: GAGVSQSPSNKVTEKGKDVELRCDPISGHTALYWYRQSLGQGLEFLIYFQGNSAPDKSGLPSDRFSAERTGGSVSTLTIQRTQQEDSAVYLCASSLEGRGISYEQYFGPGTRLTVT.

This chain connects TRBV11-1 to TRBJ2-1, with 10 bases identical to TRBD1. Germline V gene data show CDR1 as SGHAT and CDR2 as FQDESV (reference sequence). With 6 bases clipped from V and 6 bases from J, the junction kept 8 bases outside the gene matches. This CDR3 region has 15 residues. The CDR3 here is CASSSGTGVSNEQFF. DNA for the CDR3: TGTGCCAGCAGTTCCGGGACAGGGGTGTCCAATGAGCAGTTCTTC. Looking up the rest from reference TRBV11-1 and TRBJ2-1 gives the full variable domain: EAEVAQSPRYKITEKSQAVAFWCDPISGHATLYWYRQILGQGPELLVQFQDESVVDDSQLPKDRFSAERLKGVDSTLKIQPAELGDSAMYLCASSSGTGVSNEQFFGPGTRLTVL.

This clone has just one count. The rearrangement links TRBV1 to TRBJ2-1; the table assigns TRBD2, which was not confirmed against the DNA. TRBV1 is classified as a pseudogene. This CDR3 region has 16 residues. The CDR3 loop is CTSRFASGRRPDEQFF. The CDR3 DNA follows: TGCACCAGCCGATTTGCTAGCGGGAGGAGGCCCGATGAGCAGTTCTTC.

The chain carries TRBV30 and TRBJ1-5; a possible D gene is TRBD1 (6 bases). Germline V CDR1 and CDR2: GTSNPN, SVGIG (reference sequence). CDR3 size: 17 residues. V lost 0 bases to trimming and J lost 2 bases, with 17 bases between them. DNA for the CDR3: TGTGCCTGGAGTGTACGGGACACCGGGTATGGCAATCAGCCCCAGCATTTT. Translation: CAWSVRDTGYGNQPQHF.

This clone was counted between two and nine times. The chain combines TRBV5-6 with TRBJ2-1; TRBD2 matches 9 bases. Germline trimming cut 0 bases from V and 2 bases from J; bases unmatched to any gene: 3. This CDR3 is built from 16 residues. Germline lookup yields CDR1 SGHDT and CDR2 YYEEEE. CDR3 nucleotides: TGTGCCAGCAGCTTGGAGCTAGCGGGGACCTACAATGAGCAGTTCTTC. Translated: CASSLELAGTYNEQFF.

This chain joins TRBV5-4 and TRBJ2-5; D perhaps matches TRBD1 (6 bases). Germline V gene sequence: CDR1 SGHNT, CDR2 YYREEE (reference sequence). This CDR3 spans 13 amino acids. With 1 base removed from V and 5 bases from J, the gap between germline ends came to 9 bases. CDR3 nucleotide sequence: TGTGCCAGCAGCTTGCCGCAGGGGGAGACCCAGTACTTC. It translates to CASSLPQGETQYF.

The V and J genes are TRBV7-3 and TRBJ2-1; 13 positions agree with TRBD2. Germline V lookup: CDR1 SGHTA, CDR2 FQGTGA. The CDR3 has 15 amino acids. V lost 5 bases and J lost 7; bases outside the gene matches: 5. CDR3 nucleotide sequence: TGTGCCAGCAGCCCGGGACTAGCGGGATCTAATGAGCAGTTCTTC. It is translated as CASSPGLAGSNEQFF.

V is TRBV6-5 and J is TRBJ2-1, with D possibly matching TRBD2 (6 bases). CDR3 length: 14 residues. The germline V gene has CDR1 MNHEY and CDR2 SVGAGI. The germline V and J ends were trimmed by 2 bases and 9 bases, with 14 bases remaining between them. The CDR3 DNA follows: TGTGCCAGCAGTTACGCTGGGACTGTGGGTGAGCAGTTCTTC. It specifies CASSYAGTVGEQFF.

This clone was seen more than once but under ten times. The chain combines TRBV6-4 with TRBJ2-6; 12 nucleotides agree with TRBD2. Germline CDR1 and CDR2: MRHNA and SNTAGT. The J segment lost 2 bases and the V segment lost 4 bases, leaving 0 bases of the junction unmatched. The CDR3 extends over 16 amino acids. The CDR3 bases are TGTGCCAGCAGTGGACTAGCGGGAGCTGGGGCCAACGTCCTGACTTTC. It is translated as CASSGLAGAGANVLTF.

This chain uses TRBV9 with TRBJ2-7; D is uncertain. The germline CDR1 and CDR2 sequences are SGDLS and YYNGEE. The V gene lost 0 bases and the J gene lost 2 bases, with 9 bases spanning the gap. The CDR3 consists of 14 residues. The CDR3, as DNA: TGTGCCAGCAGCGTAGGAGGAGAAACCTACGAGCAGTACTTC. Translation gives CASSVGGETYEQYF. Supplemented by reference TRBV9 and TRBJ2-7, the full variable domain reads DSGVTQTPKHLITATGQRVTLRCSPRSGDLSVYWYQQSLDQGLQFLIQYYNGEERAKGNILERFSAQQFPDLHSELNLSSLELGDSALYFCASSVGGETYEQYFGPGTRLTVT.

V gene TRBV6-5 combines with J gene TRBJ1-5, with 8 bases lining up with TRBD1. Looked up from germline, CDR1 is MNHEY and CDR2 is SVGAGI. Trimming took 5 bases from V and 1 from J; bases not matched to a gene: 4. The CDR3 is 15 amino acids. The CDR3 DNA reads TGTGCCAGCAGTGGAACAGGGGGGAGCAATCAGCCCCAGCATTTT. It specifies CASSGTGGSNQPQHF.

The chain combines TRBV2 with TRBJ2-7, with 8 bases that match TRBD2. J gave up 3 bases and V 7 bases, and 8 bases lay outside the gene matches. The CDR3 loop spans 14 amino acids. CDR1 and CDR2 from the germline V gene are SNHLY and FYNNEI. CDR3: CASITSGGRYEQYF. The CDR3, as DNA: TGTGCCAGCATCACTAGCGGAGGGCGCTACGAGCAGTACTTC. The entire variable domain, with the rest obtained from reference TRBV2 and TRBJ2-7, is as follows: EPEVTQTPSHQVTQMGQEVILRCVPISNHLYFYWYRQILGQKVEFLVSFYNNEISEKSEIFDDQFSVERPDGSNFTLKIRSTKLEDSAMYFCASITSGGRYEQYFGPGTRLTVT.

This chain joins TRBV2 and TRBJ2-1, with 15 nucleotides matching TRBD2. Germline V CDR1 and CDR2: SNHLY, FYNNEI. This CDR3 is 13 amino acids long. J lost 6 bases, V lost 11 bases, and 2 bases had no gene match. The CDR3 region has the DNA TGTGCCTGGGGACTAGCGGGAGGCAATGAGCAGTTCTTC. Translation gives CAWGLAGGNEQFF.

J is TRBJ1-3 and V is TRBV30, with D hard to call. The CDR3 loop spans 16 amino acids. Trimming shortened V by 0 bases and J by 4 bases, and 16 bases separated the two germline ends. Germline values: CDR1 GTSNPN, CDR2 SVGIG (reference sequence). CDR3: CAWSVLGIDSGNTIYF. The CDR3 DNA follows: TGTGCCTGGAGTGTCCTTGGAATTGACTCCGGAAACACCATATATTTT.

The chain has TRBV4-1 and TRBJ2-7, with D maybe TRBD2 (6 bases). This CDR3 has 16 residues. Germline loops: CDR1 MGHRA, CDR2 YSYEKL. V was pared by 0 bases and J by 4 bases, with 16 bases between. CDR3 nucleotide sequence: TGCGCCAGCAGCCAAGAGGATGGCGGGAACCTGTACGAGCAGTACTTC. Residues: CASSQEDGGNLYEQYF.